The rows below give T cell receptor beta chains drawn from one sample of a study of shared clonotypes between healthy human individuals. Profiled with immunoSEQ multiplex PCR; TCRdb holds only in-frame clones, not every one. The sample records 2.3 million or so clones, 93% being singletons. Input material: naive CD4+ T cells from PBMCs. The receptors were sampled from a man aged 18-30 years in good health. Some clones in this sample may be carry-over from other donors' samples. Both conserved end residues are part of each CDR3. A D gene is named only where the DNA matches it firmly. Clone size, where shown, is once, few, many, or a class for clones that have expanded.

TRBJ2-4 | - | TRBV28 | - | TGTGCCAGCAGTCGGGTATCTAGCTTCACGGACATTCAGTACTTC | CASSRVSSFTDIQYF
TRBJ1-2 | - | TRBV6-6 | - | TGTGCCAGCAGGGACCAGGGTTCTGGCTACACCTTC | CASRDQGSGYTF
TRBJ2-1 | - | TRBV14 | - | TGTGCCAGCAGCCACCTAGACCCTCACCTTAATGAGCAGTTCTTC | CASSHLDPHLNEQFF
TRBJ2-2 | - | TRBV19 | few | TGTGCCAGTAGTATCGTACAACGGGCAACTGTGCCCGGGGAGCTGTTTTTT | CASSIVQRATVPGELFF
TRBJ2-2 | - | TRBV6-1 | - | TGTGCCAGCAGTATTACCACGGTAGCCGGGGAGCTGTTTTTT | CASSITTVAGELFF
TRBJ1-3 | - | TRBV6-1 | once | TGTGCCAGCAACCCACAGGGATCAGGAAACACCATATATTTT | CASNPQGSGNTIYF
TRBJ1-1 | - | TRBV5-8 | - | TGTGCCAGCAGCTTGAATGGTAGGGTGAACACTGAAGCTTTCTTT | CASSLNGRVNTEAFF
TRBJ1-3 | - | TRBV11-3 | - | TGTGCCAGCAGCTTAGGAGGACTTGGAAACACCATATATTTT | CASSLGGLGNTIYF
TRBJ1-1 | TRBD1 | TRBV28 | - | TGTGCCAGCAGTTTACGCTCACAGGGGGCGAAATCTGAAGCTTTCTTT | CASSLRSQGAKSEAFF
TRBJ1-1 | - | TRBV19 | - | TGTGCCAGTAGTATCTCTTCAGGGAGCACTGAAGCTTTCTTT | CASSISSGSTEAFF
TRBJ2-3 | TRBD2 | TRBV11-3 | - | TGTGCCAGCAGCCCTGGCGGGGGAAGGGCAAGTCATCCAAATTTT | CASSPGGGRASHPNF
TRBJ1-5 | - | TRBV28 | - | TGTGCCAGCAGTTTACCGAATCAGCCCCAGCATTTT | CASSLPNQPQHF
TRBJ1-2 | - | TRBV9 | once | TGTGCCAGCAGCGTAGGACGCGATATTCTCTATGGCTACACCTTC | CASSVGRDILYGYTF
TRBJ1-1 | - | TRBV6-1 | - | TGTGCCAGTCATAAGGTGGGTTCGAACACTGAAGCTTTCTTT | CASHKVGSNTEAFF
TRBJ1-5 | - | TRBV6-6 | - | TGTGCCAGCAGAGAGAGGACAGATAGCAATCAGCCCCAGCATTTT | CASRERTDSNQPQHF
TRBJ2-2 | - | TRBV5-6 | once | TGTGCCAGCTTTCCCATAGACAGCCTTAACACCGGGGAGCTGTTTTTT | CASFPIDSLNTGELFF
TRBJ2-2 | TRBD2 | TRBV30 | - | TGTGCCTGGAGTGCCCACCTAGCGGGAGGGCCCGGCGGGGAGCTGTTTTTT | CAWSAHLAGGPGGELFF
TRBJ1-2 | - | TRBV5-1 | - | TGCGTCAGCAGCAGGCGGGCCCGGGACTATGGCTACACCTTC | CVSSRRARDYGYTF
TRBJ2-5 | TRBD2 | TRBV5-4 | - | TGTGCCAGCAGCGCGGGGGGGGCGGAGACCCAGTACTTC | CASSAGGAETQYF
TRBJ2-2 | - | TRBV2 | - | TGTGCCAGCCTCGGGTCCCCCACAAACTACGGGGAGCTGTTTTTT | CASLGSPTNYGELFF
TRBJ2-5 | - | TRBV29-1 | - | TGCAGCGTTTACCGGGATCCCCAAGAGACCCAGTACTTC | CSVYRDPQETQYF
TRBJ2-2 | TRBD1 | TRBV11-3 | - | TGTGCCAGCAGCCGGACAGGGACGGGCGACACCGGGGAGCTGTTTTTT | CASSRTGTGDTGELFF
TRBJ1-2 | - | TRBV10-2 | few | TGCGCCAGCAAGCTCCCAGGAGAAGGCTACTATGGCTACACCTTC | CASKLPGEGYYGYTF
TRBJ2-1 | - | TRBV28 | - | TGTGCCAGCAGTTTACCGCCATGGCCCTACTCCTCCTACAATGAGCAGTTCTTC | CASSLPPWPYSSYNEQFF
TRBJ2-5 | TRBD2 | TRBV9 | - | TGTGCCAGCGGCCATCTTACCCTTGCAAGCGGGAGGGCCGAAGAGACCCAGTACTTC | CASGHLTLASGRAEETQYF
TRBJ1-1 | - | TRBV28 | once | TGTGCCAGCAGTTTTGGGGGGCCGGGGATTGAGGAAGCTTTCTTT | CASSFGGPGIEEAFF